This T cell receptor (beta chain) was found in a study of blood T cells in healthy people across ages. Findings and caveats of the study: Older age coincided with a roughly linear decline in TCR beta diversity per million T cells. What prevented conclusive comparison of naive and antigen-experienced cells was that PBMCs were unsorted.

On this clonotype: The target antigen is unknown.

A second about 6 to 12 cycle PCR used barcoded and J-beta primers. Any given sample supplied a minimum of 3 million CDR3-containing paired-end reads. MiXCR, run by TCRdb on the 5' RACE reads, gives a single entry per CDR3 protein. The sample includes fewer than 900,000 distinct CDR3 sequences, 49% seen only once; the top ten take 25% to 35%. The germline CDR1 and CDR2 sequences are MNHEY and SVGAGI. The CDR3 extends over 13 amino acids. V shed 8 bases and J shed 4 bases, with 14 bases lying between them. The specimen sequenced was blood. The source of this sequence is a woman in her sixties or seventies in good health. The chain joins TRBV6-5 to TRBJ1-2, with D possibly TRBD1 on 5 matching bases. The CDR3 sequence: CASAVGRAYGYTF. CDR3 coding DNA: TGTGCCAGCGCAGTAGGCAGGGCCTATGGCTACACCTTC.